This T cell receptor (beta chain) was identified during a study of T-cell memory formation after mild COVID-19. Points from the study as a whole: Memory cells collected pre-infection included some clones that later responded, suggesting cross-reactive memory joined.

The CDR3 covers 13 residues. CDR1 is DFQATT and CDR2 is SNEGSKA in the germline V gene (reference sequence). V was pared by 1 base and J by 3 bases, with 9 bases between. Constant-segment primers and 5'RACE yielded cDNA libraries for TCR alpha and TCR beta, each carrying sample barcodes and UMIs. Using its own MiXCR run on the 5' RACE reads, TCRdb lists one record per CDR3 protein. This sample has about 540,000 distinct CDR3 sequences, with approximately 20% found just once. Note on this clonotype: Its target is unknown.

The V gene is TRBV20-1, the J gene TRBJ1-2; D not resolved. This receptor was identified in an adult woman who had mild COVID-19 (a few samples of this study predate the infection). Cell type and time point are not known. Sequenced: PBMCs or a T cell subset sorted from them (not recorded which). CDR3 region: CSARGRLDYGYTF. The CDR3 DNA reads TGCAGTGCTAGAGGCCGGTTGGACTATGGCTACACCTTC.